This T cell receptor beta chain is drawn from a study of cytomegalovirus exposure and HLA in healthy donors. Study summary: Caucasian-associated ancestry cluster membership applied to under 85% of approximately 420 genotyped donors.

This clone was observed once. Both 60 Vbeta primers and 13 Jbeta primers went into the PCR. TCRdb's copy holds only in-frame clones and misses some; the assay was immunoSEQ multiplex PCR. This table has about 170,000 clones, 80% appearing once. The material sequenced was PBMCs. This clonotype was sampled from a woman aged 50 to 65 in good health and CMV-seropositive.

For the CDR3, the DNA is TGTGCCAGCAGCCGGGACAGGGGGACAGATACGCAGTATTTT. This translates into CASSRDRGTDTQYF. This rearrangement joins TRBV6-4 to TRBJ2-3; 11 bases line up with TRBD1. The CDR3 loop spans 14 amino acids. Unmatched junction bases numbered 2, after V lost 6 bases and J lost 3 bases. Germline values: CDR1 MRHNA, CDR2 SNTAGT.